Following are 26 T cell receptor beta chains from one sample sequenced in a study of CD8 T cells in ankylosing spondylitis. TCRdb called the 5' RACE reads again in MiXCR, with one record for every CDR3 protein. The data hold around 25,000 distinct CDR3 sequences, with 2% to 3% observed a single time. Source material: blood, either unsorted or a sorted T cell fraction (not recorded which). The source of these receptors is a female donor with ankylosing spondylitis or in good health (not recorded which).

This clonotype was seen many times. The V gene is TRBV9, the J gene TRBJ2-5; the match to TRBD1 covers 7 bases. CDR1 SGDLS and CDR2 YYNGEE come from the germline V gene. This CDR3 has 13 residues. Losses at the gene ends were 3 bases for V and 4 bases for J; bases not matched to a gene: 3. The CDR3 protein is CASSDNRGETQYF. The CDR3 DNA sequence: TGTGCCAGCAGCGACAACAGGGGAGAGACCCAGTACTTC.

This clonotype was counted at least ten times. The gene calls are TRBV9 and TRBJ2-2, with a possible D match to TRBD1 (6 bases). The CDR3 extends over 15 amino acids. In germline, CDR1 is SGDLS, CDR2 YYNGEE. Trimming left V 0 bases short and J 3 bases short, with 9 bases between. CDR3 bases: TGTGCCAGCAGCGTAGATCAGGGGTACACCGGGGAGCTGTTTTTT. As protein: CASSVDQGYTGELFF.

This clonotype came up many times. The chain employs TRBV9 and TRBJ2-2; D is perhaps TRBD1 (6 bases). The CDR3 sequence is 15 residues long. V gave up 6 bases and J gave up 3 bases, with 15 bases separating them. Germline lookup yields CDR1 SGDLS and CDR2 YYNGEE. The CDR3: CASKSTGLDTGELFF. The CDR3 DNA reads as TGTGCCAGCAAGTCGACAGGCCTGGACACCGGGGAGCTGTTTTTT.

The chain is built from TRBV9 and TRBJ2-5; either TRBD1 or TRBD2 may fit D (5 bases each). The CDR3 runs 11 residues. V dropped 3 bases and J dropped 10 bases, with 10 bases sitting between them. Germline CDR1 is SGDLS and CDR2 is YYNGEE. The CDR3 protein is CASSDGTDQYF. The CDR3 nucleotides are TGTGCCAGCAGCGACGGGACGGACCAGTACTTC.

In its sample, this clonotype ranks as medium-sized (0.01 to 0.1%). The chain uses TRBV24-1 and TRBJ2-7; 9 bases fit TRBD1. Losses at the gene ends were 7 bases for V and 4 bases for J; bases not matched to a gene: 10. The CDR3 is 15 amino acids. Germline-derived CDR1 and CDR2 are KGHDR and SFDVKD. This chain's CDR3 is CATSKPGQGHYEQYF. CDR3 coding DNA: TGTGCCACCAGCAAGCCGGGACAGGGACATTACGAGCAGTACTTC.

This clonotype was detected many times. The CDR3 spells CASSKRSDGYNEQFF. The CDR3 nucleotides are TGTGCCAGCAGCAAACGAAGCGACGGCTACAATGAGCAGTTCTTC. V and J are TRBV9 and TRBJ2-1; D is unresolved. The CDR3 has 15 amino acids. CDR1 SGDLS and CDR2 YYNGEE come from the germline V gene. The V and J ends lost 4 bases and 3 bases respectively, with 14 bases between them.

This clonotype was seen repeatedly, ten times or more. The chain links TRBV9 to TRBJ2-2, with D hard to call. The CDR3 is 14 residues long. V dropped 6 bases and J dropped 4 bases, with 13 bases sitting between them. Germline V lookup: CDR1 SGDLS, CDR2 YYNGEE. The chain's CDR3 is CASNRFEVTGELFF. DNA of the CDR3: TGTGCCAGCAATCGTTTTGAGGTCACCGGGGAGCTGTTTTTT.

There are many counts of this clonotype. The chain couples TRBV9 to TRBJ2-5; TRBD1 might be the D (6 bases). Trimming removed 0 bases at V and 5 bases at J, with 14 bases between. This CDR3 comprises 15 residues. The germline gives CDR1 SGDLS, CDR2 YYNGEE. Here the CDR3 DNA reads TGTGCCAGCAGCGTAGGCGCAGGGGTTGGGGAGACCCAGTACTTC. It is translated as CASSVGAGVGETQYF.

At least ten counts were recorded for this clonotype. The genes are TRBV9 and TRBJ2-1; 9 bases fit TRBD2. The germline V gene encodes CDR1 SGDLS and CDR2 YYNGEE. With 1 base clipped from V and 8 bases from J, the junction kept 4 bases outside the gene matches. The CDR3 contains 14 residues. The CDR3 DNA sequence: TGTGCCAGCAGCGTATTAGCGGGAGAGGATGAGCAGTTCTTC. It yields the protein CASSVLAGEDEQFF. The complete variable domain, with remaining parts taken from reference TRBV9 and TRBJ2-1, reads DSGVTQTPKHLITATGQRVTLRCSPRSGDLSVYWYQQSLDQGLQFLIQYYNGEERAKGNILERFSAQQFPDLHSELNLSSLELGDSALYFCASSVLAGEDEQFFGPGTRLTVL.

This clonotype was detected many times. The CDR3 protein is CASSVGTSGAQRGQETQYF. The CDR3 DNA reads as TGTGCCAGCAGCGTAGGGACTAGCGGGGCCCAACGAGGACAAGAGACCCAGTACTTC. The gene calls are TRBV9 and TRBJ2-5; 12 bases line up with TRBD2. The CDR3 has 19 amino acids. The germline V gene has CDR1 SGDLS and CDR2 YYNGEE. V gave up 0 bases and J gave up 2 bases; unmatched junction bases: 11.

This clonotype was recorded many times. The chain carries TRBV9 and TRBJ2-1; 8 bases are a match to TRBD2. The CDR3 spans 18 residues. Germline V gene data show CDR1 as SGDLS and CDR2 as YYNGEE. After removal of 1 base from V and 4 bases from J, the junction contained 13 bases not matched to a gene. CDR3 nucleotide sequence: TGTGCCAGCAGCGTAACCCCGGGTGGTAGCGGGGCTTACAATGAGCAGTTCTTC. Translating it yields CASSVTPGGSGAYNEQFF.

This clonotype was observed many times. This chain joins TRBV9 and TRBJ2-2; TRBD2 matches 10 bases. In germline, CDR1 is SGDLS, CDR2 YYNGEE. The length of the CDR3 is 18 residues. J was trimmed by 5 bases and V by 0 bases; bases with no gene match: 10. The CDR3 spells CASSVDRAGGPWTGELFF. The CDR3 region has the DNA TGTGCCAGCAGCGTAGATAGAGCGGGAGGGCCGTGGACCGGGGAGCTGTTTTTT. The full variable domain, rest sourced from reference TRBV9 and TRBJ2-2, is DSGVTQTPKHLITATGQRVTLRCSPRSGDLSVYWYQQSLDQGLQFLIQYYNGEERAKGNILERFSAQQFPDLHSELNLSSLELGDSALYFCASSVDRAGGPWTGELFFGEGSRLTVL.

This clonotype was picked up many times. This sequence joins TRBV9 and TRBJ2-3, with 8 positions matching TRBD2. V lost 3 bases and J lost 2; bases outside the gene matches: 23. There are 21 residues in the CDR3. Looked up from germline, CDR1 is SGDLS and CDR2 is YYNGEE. As DNA, the CDR3 is TGTGCCAGCAGCGCCCGGGGGTGGTCGGGGGGGGGCCTTTCCTCCACAGATACGCAGTATTTT. It is translated as CASSARGWSGGGLSSTDTQYF.

Ten or more counts support this clonotype. Written as DNA, the CDR3 is TGTGCCAGCAGCGTAGGGGTGGGAGCCCCAGATACGCAGTATTTT. Residues: CASSVGVGAPDTQYF. This chain connects TRBV9 to TRBJ2-3, with a possible D match to TRBD2 (5 bases). The CDR3 length is 15 residues. Trimming stripped 0 bases from V and 4 bases from J, with 12 bases between. Germline values: CDR1 SGDLS, CDR2 YYNGEE.

This clonotype was counted many times. This likely comes from a read error, as the CDR3 has no conserved phenylalanine or tryptophan at its end. The gene calls are TRBV9 and TRBJ2-7; possibly TRBD1 for D (6 bases). CDR3 length: 16 amino acids. V was pared by 2 bases and J by 2 bases, with 17 bases between. Germline lookup yields CDR1 SGDLS and CDR2 YYNGEE. CDR3 sequence (DNA): TGTGCCAGCAGCGTGTCTCCCCGGACAGCGACCTACGAGCAGTACTTG. Translating it yields CASSVSPRTATYEQYL.

J is TRBJ2-1 and V is TRBV9; D ambiguous. The CDR3 has 15 amino acids. V dropped 3 bases and J dropped 1 base, with 11 bases sitting between them. CDR1 SGDLS and CDR2 YYNGEE come from the germline V gene. Here the CDR3 reads CASSGVAFSYNEQFF. CDR3 nucleotides: TGTGCCAGCAGCGGTGTGGCATTTTCCTACAATGAGCAGTTCTTC.

This clonotype was observed at least ten times. The gene calls are TRBV9 and TRBJ2-3; D is possibly TRBD2 (6 bases). Deletions cut 0 bases from V and 1 base from J, with 9 bases between. Germline assignment: CDR1 SGDLS and CDR2 YYNGEE. This CDR3 spans 15 amino acids. CDR3 DNA: TGTGCCAGCAGCGTAGGCAGGGAGGGCACAGATACGCAGTATTTT. Its translation is CASSVGREGTDTQYF.

At least ten counts were recorded for this clonotype. The chain has TRBV9 and TRBJ2-1, with 9 bases fitting TRBD2. The V gene's germline CDR1 is SGDLS and CDR2 YYNGEE. The trim removed 2 bases at V and 7 bases at J, leaving 7 bases unmatched. The CDR3 length is 15 residues. The CDR3 DNA sequence: TGTGCCAGCAGCGTTCTAGCGGGATTGGGGAATGAGCAGTTCTTC. Translation: CASSVLAGLGNEQFF.

Ten or more counts support this clonotype. J is TRBJ2-2 and V is TRBV9; TRBD2 matches at 11 bases. Germline CDR1 and CDR2: SGDLS and YYNGEE. The trim removed 0 bases at V and 6 bases at J, leaving 4 bases unmatched. The CDR3 runs 16 residues. The CDR3 sequence is CASSVVLAGGPGELFF. As DNA, the CDR3 is TGTGCCAGCAGCGTAGTTTTAGCGGGAGGGCCCGGGGAGCTGTTTTTT.

At least ten counts were recorded for this clonotype. The chain combines TRBV21-1 with TRBJ2-3; TRBD2, the D gene given by the table, was not confirmed from the DNA. TRBV21-1 constitutes a pseudogene. The CDR3 has 22 residues. The CDR3 region is CASTRSIVPGTSGGRGPDTQYF. In DNA form, the CDR3 reads TGTGCCAGCACCAGGTCCATAGTCCCCGGGACTAGCGGGGGCCGCGGGCCAGATACGCAGTATTTT.

This clonotype was observed many times. The rearrangement links TRBV9 to TRBJ2-1, with D perhaps matching TRBD2 (7 bases). This CDR3 spans 15 amino acids. Per germline, CDR1 SGDLS and CDR2 YYNGEE. V was clipped by 4 bases and J by 9 bases, with 20 bases between them. In nucleotides, the CDR3 is TGTGCCAGCAGCCTAGGGGGGGGGGCCGAGGGTGAGCAGTTCTTC. Its protein is CASSLGGGAEGEQFF.

This clonotype was detected ten times or more. The chain joins TRBV9 to TRBJ2-7; 9 bases line up with TRBD1. The CDR3 has 16 amino acids. Germline loops: CDR1 SGDLS, CDR2 YYNGEE. The V gene end was trimmed by 0 bases and the J gene end by 2 bases; junction bases not matched to a gene: 6. CDR3 DNA sequence: TGTGCCAGCAGCGTAGACTCCGGGACAGGGACCTACGAGCAGTACTTC. Translating it yields CASSVDSGTGTYEQYF.

This clonotype was observed at least ten times. This sequence joins TRBV9 and TRBJ1-1; 8 bases map to TRBD1. Germline CDR1 is SGDLS and CDR2 is YYNGEE. CDR3 length: 16 amino acids. V was pared by 0 bases and J by 3 bases, with 7 bases of the junction left unmatched. The CDR3 sequence is CASSVGGTGGHTEAFF. CDR3 bases: TGTGCCAGCAGCGTAGGTGGAACAGGGGGACACACTGAAGCTTTCTTT.

This clonotype was picked up many times. V usage is TRBV9 and J usage is TRBJ2-7; the D is unclear. Per germline, CDR1 SGDLS and CDR2 YYNGEE. The CDR3 runs 14 residues. V lost 4 bases to trimming and J lost 0 bases, with 11 bases between them. CDR3 DNA: TGTGCCAGCAGCCCTCAAAGGTCCTCCTACGAGCAGTACTTC. It is translated as CASSPQRSSYEQYF. Using reference TRBV9 and TRBJ2-7 for the parts outside the CDR3, the full variable domain is DSGVTQTPKHLITATGQRVTLRCSPRSGDLSVYWYQQSLDQGLQFLIQYYNGEERAKGNILERFSAQQFPDLHSELNLSSLELGDSALYFCASSPQRSSYEQYFGPGTRLTVT.

In its sample, this clonotype was seen many times. The rearrangement joins TRBV9 to TRBJ2-3; 9 bases are shared with TRBD2. This CDR3 region has 16 residues. The V gene's germline CDR1 is SGDLS and CDR2 YYNGEE. J lost 5 bases, V lost 4 bases, and 11 bases had no gene match. The CDR3 is CASSQRASGTLDTQYF. CDR3 in DNA: TGTGCCAGCAGCCAGAGGGCTAGCGGGACATTAGATACGCAGTATTTT.

This clonotype was counted at least ten times. This rearrangement joins TRBV9 to TRBJ2-5; 10 bases fit TRBD2. This CDR3 comprises 17 residues. V dropped 0 bases and J dropped 3; count of bases not matched to a gene: 8. The germline gives CDR1 SGDLS, CDR2 YYNGEE. CDR3 protein: CASSVGSAGGREETQYF. CDR3 DNA: TGTGCCAGCAGCGTAGGTTCAGCGGGAGGGCGGGAAGAGACCCAGTACTTC.